This TCR beta chain is from a study of blood T cell repertoires in COVID-19. Study in general: PBMCs, B-cell-depleted T cells, or T cells were the source of the cDNA or gDNA that made up the material.

There are 12 residues in the CDR3. Germline CDR1 and CDR2: SGHRS and YFSETQ. V shed 7 bases and J shed 0 bases, with 5 bases lying between them. Produced via immunoSEQ multiplex PCR; TCRdb's table is partial and in-frame only. The top ten clones hold 6% to 7% of a sample with under 70,000 clones, about nine tenths of them seen once. The receptor comes from a woman in her 70s with acute or convalescent COVID-19. The sample consisted of peripheral blood. The chain combines TRBV5-1 with TRBJ1-3; D remains unclear. CDR3 nucleotides: TGCGCCAGCCGCGACTCTGGAAACACCATATATTTT. This gives the protein CASRDSGNTIYF.